This is a list of T cell receptor beta chains from one sample in a study of blood T cell repertoires in COVID-19. Profiling relied on immunoSEQ multiplex PCR, and the TCRdb table lists in-frame clones only, not all of them. There are fewer than 350,000 clones in the sample; around 85% occur only once, and under 2% lies in the top ten. The sample comprised PBMCs or T cells enriched from blood (not recorded which). Source of these receptors: a woman in her thirties who had been exposed to COVID-19. The CDR3 runs from the conserved cysteine through the conserved F or W. Fields, in order: clone size, J gene, CDR3 length, V gene, D gene, CDR3 protein, CDR3 DNA. The D gene is left open where the match is weak. Some rows mark clone size as missing; the rest say once, few, many or name a class of expanded clone.

once	TRBJ2-3	13	TRBV11-2	NA	CASSTTITDTQYF	TGTGCCAGCAGCACGACTATAACAGATACGCAGTATTTT
NA	TRBJ1-4	16	TRBV9	NA	CASSVAQGLSNEKLFF	TGTGCCAGCAGCGTAGCGCAGGGGTTGTCTAATGAAAAACTGTTTTTT
NA	TRBJ1-3	14	TRBV19	TRBD1	CASSIPDRGKTIYF	TGTGCCAGTAGTATACCTGACAGGGGAAAAACCATATATTTT
many	TRBJ2-7	15	TRBV4-1	NA	CASSHLQQAAYEQYF	TGCGCCAGCAGCCATCTTCAACAGGCCGCCTACGAGCAGTACTTC
NA	TRBJ1-5	14	TRBV7-9	NA	CASSSAAERQPQHF	TGTGCCAGCAGCTCTGCTGCGGAACGCCAGCCCCAGCATTTT
NA	TRBJ1-1	13	TRBV7-2	NA	CASSLSGLAEAFF	TGTGCCAGCAGCCTGAGTGGACTAGCTGAAGCTTTCTTT
NA	TRBJ2-7	15	TRBV24-1	TRBD1	CATSETGQGIHEQYF	TGTGCCACCAGTGAAACGGGACAGGGCATCCACGAGCAGTACTTC
many	TRBJ2-7	13	TRBV11-3	NA	CASSLGTTYEQYF	TGTGCCAGCAGCTTAGGGACTACCTACGAGCAGTACTTC
NA	TRBJ2-2	18	TRBV23-1	TRBD2	CASSQLFEGRANTGELFF	TGCGCCAGCAGTCAATTGTTTGAAGGGAGGGCCAACACCGGGGAGCTGTTTTTT
NA	TRBJ2-1	14	TRBV19	TRBD1	CASSISRGQYEQFF	TGTGCCAGTAGTATTTCCAGGGGGCAATATGAGCAGTTCTTC
NA	TRBJ1-2	12	TRBV19	NA	CASSMTVYGYTF	TGTGCCAGTAGTATGACAGTCTATGGCTACACCTTC
NA	TRBJ2-7	14	TRBV7-3	TRBD1	CASSQTGKSDEQYF	TGTGCCAGCAGCCAGACAGGGAAATCGGACGAGCAGTACTTC
NA	TRBJ1-2	16	TRBV5-4	TRBD1	CASSPVGGTGDYGYTF	TGTGCCAGCAGCCCGGTGGGAGGGACAGGGGACTATGGCTACACCTTC
NA	TRBJ1-2	12	TRBV4-1	NA	CASSQDRYGYTF	TGCGCCAGCAGCCAGGACAGATATGGCTACACCTTC
NA	TRBJ2-2	15	TRBV6-5	TRBD1	CASKSGTGDTGELFF	TGTGCCAGCAAGTCGGGGACAGGGGATACCGGGGAGCTGTTTTTT
NA	TRBJ1-5	13	TRBV12-3/TRBV12-4	TRBD1	CASSKTGYQPQHF	TGTGCCAGCAGCAAGACAGGGTACCAGCCCCAGCATTTT
NA	TRBJ2-3	14	TRBV10-3	NA	CAISEGLAGDTQYF	TGTGCCATCAGTGAAGGGCTAGCAGGAGATACGCAGTATTTT
NA	TRBJ1-6	16	TRBV28	TRBD1	CASSSPGGGLKSPLHF	TGTGCCAGCAGTTCCCCAGGAGGGGGCCTGAAGTCACCCCTCCACTTT
NA	TRBJ2-1	18	TRBV6-6	TRBD2	CASSHNGLAGGITHEQFF	TGTGCCAGCAGTCATAACGGACTAGCGGGGGGGATAACTCATGAGCAGTTCTTC
few	TRBJ2-1	18	TRBV4-1	NA	CASSQARRASSRYNEQFF	TGCGCCAGCAGCCAAGCCCGGAGAGCGTCCAGCCGCTACAATGAGCAGTTCTTC
NA	TRBJ2-7	13	TRBV3-1/TRBV3-2	TRBD1	CASSQARTGKQYF	TGTGCCAGCAGCCAAGCCCGGACAGGGAAGCAGTACTTC
NA	TRBJ1-1	14	TRBV29-1	NA	CTSIFGSMNTEAFF	TGCACATCGATCTTTGGTAGCATGAACACTGAAGCTTTCTTT
NA	TRBJ2-7	16	TRBV2	NA	CASHTLGGNGGYEQYF	TGTGCCAGCCATACCCTGGGGGGTAACGGTGGCTACGAGCAGTACTTC
few	TRBJ2-7	13	TRBV27	NA	CASSLRVSYEQYF	TGTGCCAGCAGTTTAAGAGTGTCCTACGAGCAGTACTTC
NA	TRBJ1-1	11	TRBV20-1	NA	CSARRASEAFF	TGCAGTGCTAGGAGGGCATCAGAAGCTTTCTTT
NA	TRBJ1-2	14	TRBV19	NA	CASSKDSFPYGYTF	TGTGCCAGTAGCAAGGACAGTTTTCCTTATGGCTACACCTTC
NA	TRBJ1-5	15	TRBV28	NA	CASSGSGVGDQPQHF	TGTGCCAGCAGTGGCTCAGGGGTCGGGGATCAGCCCCAGCATTTT
NA	TRBJ2-1	20	TRBV5-1	TRBD2	CASSSSRLAGGPPKSNEQFF	TGCGCCAGCAGCTCGAGCCGGCTAGCGGGAGGGCCGCCGAAGAGCAATGAGCAGTTCTTC
NA	TRBJ2-3	12	TRBV12-3/TRBV12-4	NA	CASSLIGDTQYF	TGTGCCAGCAGTTTGATCGGGGATACGCAGTATTTT
NA	TRBJ2-1	17	TRBV5-4	TRBD2	CASSNALAGGLWDEQFF	TGTGCCAGCAGCAATGCACTAGCGGGGGGCCTGTGGGATGAGCAGTTCTTC
NA	TRBJ2-7	15	TRBV7-6	TRBD1	CASSAGTGPLYEQYF	TGTGCCAGCAGCGCCGGGACAGGCCCTCTTTACGAGCAGTACTTC
NA	TRBJ1-1	14	TRBV27	TRBD1	CASRDRGREGEAFF	TGTGCCAGCAGGGACAGGGGGCGCGAGGGTGAAGCTTTCTTT
NA	TRBJ2-1	17	TRBV19	TRBD2	CASSMGQGLAAYNEQFF	TGTGCCAGTAGTATGGGACAGGGACTAGCGGCCTACAATGAGCAGTTCTTC
NA	TRBJ1-2	12	TRBV6-5	TRBD1	CASGDRGGGYTF	TGTGCCAGCGGGGACAGGGGAGGTGGCTACACCTTC
NA	TRBJ2-3	15	TRBV15	NA	CATSIPGLTTDTQYF	TGTGCCACCAGCATACCGGGACTCACCACAGATACGCAGTATTTT
NA	TRBJ1-3	17	TRBV5-1	TRBD1	CASSFAGGQGAGNTIYF	TGCGCCAGCAGCTTCGCCGGAGGACAGGGGGCCGGAAACACCATATATTTT
NA	TRBJ1-4	14	TRBV2	NA	CASKTEPTNEKLFF	TGTGCCAGCAAGACAGAACCAACTAATGAAAAACTGTTTTTT
NA	TRBJ1-2	17	TRBV18	TRBD1	CASSYRPGTDLNYGYTF	TGTGCCAGCTCTTACCGGCCAGGGACAGATCTTAACTATGGCTACACCTTC
once	TRBJ1-3	15	TRBV4-1	TRBD1	CASSQEQGRGNTIYF	TGCGCCAGCAGCCAAGAACAGGGGAGGGGAAACACCATATATTTT
NA	TRBJ2-7	13	TRBV18	NA	CASSPPQGTEQYF	TGTGCCAGCTCCCCTCCTCAGGGTACCGAGCAGTACTTC
once	TRBJ2-1	15	TRBV5-1	TRBD2	CASSPTSGRNGEQFF	TGCGCCAGCAGCCCTACTAGCGGGAGAAACGGTGAGCAGTTCTTC
NA	TRBJ2-4	13	TRBV7-2	NA	CASSSSLRNIQYF	TGTGCCAGCAGCTCCTCGCTTAGAAACATTCAGTACTTC
NA	TRBJ1-3	16	TRBV28	NA	CASSEFDRLLGNTIYF	TGTGCCAGCAGCGAGTTCGACAGGCTCCTTGGAAACACCATATATTTT
NA	TRBJ1-6	14	TRBV5-5	NA	CASSSDRANSPLHF	TGTGCCAGCAGCTCTGACAGAGCTAATTCACCCCTCCACTTT
once	TRBJ1-4	16	TRBV28	TRBD1	CASSLEKAQGPEKLFF	TGTGCCAGCAGTCTAGAAAAAGCACAGGGGCCCGAAAAACTGTTTTTT
NA	TRBJ2-3	14	TRBV30	TRBD1	CAWDRGQWTDTQYF	TGTGCCTGGGACAGGGGGCAGTGGACAGATACGCAGTATTTT
NA	TRBJ1-2	14	TRBV19	NA	CASSAIRGSYGYTF	TGTGCCAGTAGTGCCATCAGGGGTAGCTATGGCTACACCTTC
NA	TRBJ2-5	14	TRBV4-1	TRBD1	CASSRGQGRETQYF	TGCGCCAGCAGCCGGGGACAGGGTAGGGAGACCCAGTACTTC
NA	TRBJ1-2	8	TRBV28	NA	CASGGYTF	TGTGCTTCGGGGGGCTACACCTTC
NA	TRBJ1-6	15	TRBV6-5	TRBD1	CASRPRDRDYSPLHF	TGTGCCAGCAGGCCCCGGGACAGGGATTATTCACCCCTCCACTTT
NA	TRBJ1-2	15	TRBV27	NA	CASRLNFQGTNGYTF	TGTGCCAGCAGACTAAATTTTCAGGGAACTAATGGCTACACCTTC